What follows is one TCR beta chain and its context. Clones were sequenced by immunoSEQ multiplex PCR, and TCRdb holds only the in-frame ones, with some missing. The sample lists tens of thousands of clones, around nine tenths occurring once. The data were taken from a study of control samples from healthy donors and cancer patients. The V gene's germline CDR1 is MNHEY and CDR2 SVGAGI. Trimming cost V 10 bases and J 3 bases, with 6 bases left between them. There are 10 residues in the CDR3. This clonotype was obtained from a man aged 40-55 years with colorectal cancer. The chain joins TRBV6-5 to TRBJ1-2; D is uncertain. The source material was PBMCs. As DNA, the CDR3 is TGTGCCACCGTCCACTATGGCTACACCTTC. This gives the protein CATVHYGYTF.